These 25 T cell receptor beta chains were sequenced from one sample in a study of blood T cells in healthy people across ages (dated by TCRdb to 2014 to 2015). Library preparation was by 5' RACE. Sequencing was carried out with an Illumina HiSeq 2500. A second about 7 to 12 cycle PCR used a sample-barcoded 5' primer and a J-beta primer mix. The public sequencing data were trimmed at Q25 with fastp and processed into clonotypes with MiXCR by TCRdb, which kept only in-frame beta chains. Every CDR3 protein is listed once, alongside the most common genes and DNA of its rows. The sample table contains about 1,500,000 distinct CDR3 sequences; only one count was recorded for 28% of them. Together, the top ten hold 7.7% of the sample. Input material: blood. The source is a woman between 25 and 40 years old in good health.

On this clonotype: Given a much more abundant clone one base away, this may be a read error. V usage is TRBV6-6 and J usage is TRBJ2-7, with D perhaps given as TRBD1 or TRBD2 (5 bases each). With 0 bases removed from V and 6 bases from J, the gap between germline ends came to 15 bases. The CDR3 is 15 amino acids. CDR1 is MNHNY and CDR2 is SVGAGI in the germline V gene (reference sequence). The DNA for the CDR3 is TGTGCCAGCAGTTACTCCCGGGGCAGGGTGTCCGAGCAGTACTTC. Its translation: CASSYSRGRVSEQYF.

V usage is TRBV28 and J usage is TRBJ2-3; TRBD1 is a possible D gene (6 bases). The CDR3 is 15 amino acids. Germline values: CDR1 MDHEN, CDR2 SYDVKM. V lost 6 bases to trimming and J lost 1 base, with 14 bases between them. CDR3 amino acids: CASRDGGSGTDTQYF. The CDR3 coding sequence is TGTGCCAGCAGGGATGGGGGCAGTGGCACAGATACGCAGTATTTT.

J is TRBJ2-1 and V is TRBV12-3 or TRBV12-4, with D perhaps TRBD1 (6 bases). The CDR3 is 14 amino acids. Trimming shortened V by 6 bases and J by 5 bases, and 14 bases separated the two germline ends. The CDR3 loop is CASRTGTTDNEQFF. CDR3 DNA sequence: TGTGCCAGCAGGACCGGGACAACCGACAATGAGCAGTTCTTC.

As to this clonotype: An end of the junction differs from the germline gene, which may be a read error. V usage is TRBV20-1 and J usage is TRBJ1-1; D call uncertain. Per germline, CDR1 DFQATT and CDR2 SNEGSKA (reference sequence). CDR3 size: 14 residues. Here the CDR3 reads CGARYPREDTEAFF. The CDR3 region has the DNA TGCGGTGCTAGGTACCCTCGAGAGGACACTGAAGCTTTCTTT.

The chain combines TRBV3-1 with TRBJ2-7, with a possible D match to TRBD2 (5 bases). The germline CDR1 and CDR2 sequences are LGHDT and YNNKEL (reference sequence). V was cut by 4 bases and J by 7 bases, with 17 bases left in between. The length of the CDR3 is 14 residues. The chain's CDR3 is CASSPSRTYNEQYF. The DNA for the CDR3 is TGTGCCAGCAGCCCTAGCCGGACCTACAATGAGCAGTACTTC.

The V gene is TRBV19, the J gene TRBJ2-1; D is unresolved. The V gene lost 0 bases and the J gene lost 3 bases, with 3 bases spanning the gap. The CDR3 length is 13 residues. Germline CDR1 reads LNHDA; CDR2 reads SQIVND (reference sequence). CDR3 amino acids: CASSIDLYNEQFF. CDR3 in DNA: TGTGCCAGTAGTATAGATCTCTACAATGAGCAGTTCTTC.

The genes are TRBV7-9 and TRBJ2-7; 7 bases are shared with TRBD1. Germline-derived CDR1 and CDR2 are SEHNR and FQNEAQ (reference sequence). This CDR3 has 13 residues. J lost 3 bases, V lost 7 bases, and 6 bases had no gene match. The CDR3 loop reads CASTQGQFYEQYF. DNA of the CDR3: TGTGCCAGCACTCAGGGACAGTTCTACGAGCAGTACTTC.

This clonotype was seen once. This rearrangement joins TRBV20-1 to TRBJ1-1; D is uncertain. Trimming shortened V by 3 bases and J by 6 bases, and 8 bases separated the two germline ends. This CDR3 has 11 residues. The V gene's germline CDR1 is DFQATT and CDR2 SNEGSKA (reference sequence). This chain's CDR3 is CSASSPAEAFF. The CDR3 nucleotides read TGCAGTGCTAGTAGTCCGGCTGAAGCTTTCTTT.

The chain is built from TRBV20-1 and TRBJ2-7; the match to TRBD2 covers 10 bases. Trimming removed 1 base from V and 2 bases from J; junction bases left unmatched: 5. This CDR3 is 15 amino acids long. Germline V gene lookup returns CDR1 DFQATT and CDR2 SNEGSKA (reference sequence). The CDR3 protein is CSARVSLAGAYEQYF. The CDR3 DNA follows: TGCAGTGCTAGAGTATCTCTAGCGGGGGCCTACGAGCAGTACTTC.

The chain carries TRBV29-1 and TRBJ1-3; a weak D match, TRBD1 (6 bases). The CDR3 covers 15 residues. Trimming removed 7 bases from V and 0 bases from J, with 16 bases in between. Per the germline V gene, CDR1 is SQVTM and CDR2 is ANQGSEA. CDR3 nucleotides: TGCAGCGCTTGGGGGCGGTCCGTCTCTGGAAACACCATATATTTT. Its protein is CSAWGRSVSGNTIYF.

The V gene is TRBV5-5, the J gene TRBJ2-3; TRBD2 matches 10 bases. Trimming took 4 bases from V and 0 from J; bases not matched to a gene: 5. This CDR3 spans 16 amino acids. Germline V gene sequence: CDR1 SGHKS, CDR2 YYEKEE (reference sequence). The chain's CDR3 is CASSQGLAISTDTQYF. CDR3 DNA sequence: TGTGCCAGCAGCCAGGGACTAGCGATTAGCACAGATACGCAGTATTTT.

This rearrangement joins TRBV25-1 to TRBJ1-6, with 7 bases matching TRBD1. V trimming: 1 base; J trimming: 7 bases; junction bases outside the gene matches: 7. Germline-derived CDR1 and CDR2 are MGHDK and SYGVNS. CDR3 length: 16 residues. Here the CDR3 reads CASSEFVPGQNSPLHF. CDR3 DNA: TGTGCCAGCAGTGAATTTGTACCGGGACAGAATTCACCCCTCCACTTT. The complete variable domain, with remaining parts taken from reference TRBV25-1 and TRBJ1-6, reads EADIYQTPRYLVIGTGKKITLECSQTMGHDKMYWYQQDPGMELHLIHYSYGVNSTEKGDLSSESTVSRIRTEHFPLTLESARPSHTSQYLCASSEFVPGQNSPLHFGNGTRLTVT.

The genes are TRBV3-1 and TRBJ1-6; D call uncertain. V gave up 4 bases and J gave up 10 bases, with 14 bases separating them. The CDR3 has 14 residues. Germline CDR1 and CDR2: LGHDT and YNNKEL (reference sequence). CDR3 sequence reads: CASSLTEVQSPLHF. The CDR3 bases are TGTGCCAGCAGCCTGACTGAGGTTCAATCACCCCTCCACTTT.

The V call is TRBV5-5, the J call TRBJ1-1; possible D gene TRBD1, 5 bases. Germline CDR1 is SGHKS and CDR2 is YYEKEE (reference sequence). Trimming left V 2 bases short and J 11 bases short, with 16 bases between. The CDR3 has 13 amino acids. CDR3 coding DNA: TGTGCCAGCAGCTTCGCGGGGGACGAAATCGCTTTCTTT. Translated: CASSFAGDEIAFF.

This clonotype has more than one count but fewer than ten. The rearrangement joins TRBV5-6 to TRBJ2-1; 7 nucleotides line up with TRBD1. From germline, CDR1 is SGHDT and CDR2 YYEEEE. The CDR3 is made up of 15 amino acids. V trimming: 0 bases; J trimming: 12 bases; junction bases outside the gene matches: 12. CDR3 coding DNA: TGTGCCAGCAGCTTGGCCGGGACAGACCCGTGGGGGCAGTTCTTC. This translates into CASSLAGTDPWGQFF.

The V call is TRBV9, the J call TRBJ1-1, with D unresolved. Germline V gives CDR1 SGDLS, CDR2 YYNGEE. The CDR3 consists of 18 residues. The V and J ends lost 0 bases and 0 bases respectively, with 18 bases between them. CDR3 loop: CASSVVRGLVEMNTEAFF. The CDR3 DNA sequence: TGTGCCAGCAGCGTAGTGCGAGGGTTGGTGGAAATGAACACTGAAGCTTTCTTT.

This clonotype was recorded many times. V is TRBV29-1 and J is TRBJ2-5; 9 nucleotides line up with TRBD1. The CDR3 runs 13 residues. Germline CDR1 is SQVTM and CDR2 is ANQGSEA. V lost 5 bases and J lost 3; bases outside the gene matches: 4. CDR3 in DNA: TGCAGCGTTTTGGACAGGGGAAAAGAGACCCAGTACTTC. It specifies CSVLDRGKETQYF.

This clonotype has ten or more counts. The rearrangement uses TRBV9 and TRBJ2-7; D is unresolved. This CDR3 region has 15 residues. V was clipped by 0 bases and J by 2 bases, with 12 bases between them. The germline CDR1 and CDR2 sequences are SGDLS and YYNGEE. The CDR3 here is CASSVALGSPYEQYF. CDR3 DNA: TGTGCCAGCAGCGTAGCTTTGGGCAGTCCCTACGAGCAGTACTTC.

The V gene is TRBV7-6, the J gene TRBJ2-1; 11 bases align to TRBD2. CDR3 size: 16 residues. Germline V gene sequence: CDR1 SGHVS, CDR2 FNYEAQ. V was pared by 4 bases and J by 9 bases, with 11 bases of the junction left unmatched. The CDR3 here is CASSSAGRLAGIEQFF. The DNA for the CDR3 is TGTGCCAGCAGCTCGGCCGGGAGACTAGCGGGAATTGAGCAGTTCTTC.

This clonotype was seen ten or more times. This sequence joins TRBV27 and TRBJ2-7; D is uncertain. The CDR3 extends over 14 amino acids. Between the trimmed V and J ends, which lost 0 bases and 4 bases, there was a span of 10 bases. Germline lookup yields CDR1 MNHEY and CDR2 SMNVEV (reference sequence). CDR3 region: CASSLSGQFYEQYF. CDR3 DNA: TGTGCCAGCAGTTTATCCGGGCAGTTTTACGAGCAGTACTTC.

The chain couples TRBV20-1 to TRBJ2-1, with D perhaps given as TRBD1 or TRBD2 (5 bases each). Trimming cost V 6 bases and J 0 bases, with 18 bases left between them. Per the germline V gene, CDR1 is DFQATT and CDR2 is SNEGSKA (reference sequence). The CDR3 is made up of 16 amino acids. Here the CDR3 DNA reads TGCAGTGCGGCAGACAGAAGCGGTTCCTCCTACAATGAGCAGTTCTTC. This codes for CSAADRSGSSYNEQFF.

The chain recombines TRBV29-1 with TRBJ1-6; possible D gene TRBD1, 6 bases. V lost 7 bases and J lost 6, with 13 bases in between. Germline V gene sequence: CDR1 SQVTM, CDR2 ANQGSEA. The CDR3 loop spans 13 amino acids. CDR3 in amino acids: CSAIGQPNSPLHF. CDR3 DNA: TGCAGCGCTATCGGACAGCCTAATTCACCCCTCCACTTT.

CDR3 bases: TGTGCCAGCAGCTACCCGACTAGCGGGTCCAGGGAGACCCAGTACTTC. Translated, it gives CASSYPTSGSRETQYF. The chain employs TRBV7-2 and TRBJ2-7, with 10 nucleotides matching TRBD2. With the DNA end fitting TRBJ2-5 better, the J assignment may be wrong. The germline CDR1 and CDR2 sequences are SGHTA and FQGNSA. The CDR3 is 16 residues long.

This CDR3 is CASSWDGRGGGELFF. CDR3 bases: TGTGCCAGCAGTTGGGACGGGAGGGGTGGCGGGGAGCTGTTTTTT. The chain has TRBV6-6 and TRBJ2-2; 8 bases fit TRBD2. Germline lookup yields CDR1 MNHNY and CDR2 SVGAGI (reference sequence). This CDR3 region has 15 residues. Losses at the gene ends were 4 bases for V and 7 bases for J; bases not matched to a gene: 8.

J is TRBJ2-5 and V is TRBV5-1, with a possible D match to TRBD2 (7 bases). V was pared by 0 bases and J by 3 bases, with 18 bases between. This CDR3 has 17 amino acids. In germline, CDR1 is SGHRS, CDR2 YFSETQ. In DNA form, the CDR3 reads TGCGCCAGCAGCTTGGCGCCCGGGGGGCAAAGAGAAGAGACCCAGTACTTC. Residues: CASSLAPGGQREETQYF.